This T cell receptor beta chain emerged from a study of cytomegalovirus exposure and HLA in healthy donors. Vbeta (60) and Jbeta (13) primers were used in the PCR. The assay was immunoSEQ multiplex PCR, and TCRdb's table has in-frame clones only and misses some. In the table there are fewer than 110,000 clones, 82% of which are singletons. The sequence derives from a man in his thirties or forties in good health and CMV-seropositive. The sequenced sample consisted of PBMCs.

CDR3 sequence: CASTPGGDRGYEQYF. The DNA of the CDR3 is TGTGCCAGTACCCCCGGGGGGGACAGGGGGTACGAGCAGTACTTC. The chain employs TRBV19 and TRBJ2-7, with 11 bases aligning to TRBD1. The CDR3 loop spans 15 amino acids. V was pared by 7 bases and J by 4 bases, with 9 bases of the junction left unmatched. The germline V gene encodes CDR1 LNHDA and CDR2 SQIVND (reference sequence).